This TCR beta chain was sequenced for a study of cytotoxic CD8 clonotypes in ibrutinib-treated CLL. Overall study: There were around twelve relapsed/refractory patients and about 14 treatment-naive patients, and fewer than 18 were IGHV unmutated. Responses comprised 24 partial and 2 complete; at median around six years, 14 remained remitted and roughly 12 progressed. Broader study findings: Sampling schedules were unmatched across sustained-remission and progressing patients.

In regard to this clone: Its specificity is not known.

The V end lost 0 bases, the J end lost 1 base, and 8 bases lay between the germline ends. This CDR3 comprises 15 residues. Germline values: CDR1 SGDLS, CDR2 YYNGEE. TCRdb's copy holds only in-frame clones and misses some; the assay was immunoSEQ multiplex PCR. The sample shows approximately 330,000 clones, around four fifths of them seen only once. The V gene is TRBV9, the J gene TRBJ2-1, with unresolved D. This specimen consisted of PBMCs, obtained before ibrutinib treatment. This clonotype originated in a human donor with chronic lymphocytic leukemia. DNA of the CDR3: TGTGCCAGCAGCGTAGCCTGGGGTTCCTACAATGAGCAGTTCTTC. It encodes CASSVAWGSYNEQFF. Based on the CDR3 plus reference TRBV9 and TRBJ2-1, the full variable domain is DSGVTQTPKHLITATGQRVTLRCSPRSGDLSVYWYQQSLDQGLQFLIQYYNGEERAKGNILERFSAQQFPDLHSELNLSSLELGDSALYFCASSVAWGSYNEQFFGPGTRLTVL.